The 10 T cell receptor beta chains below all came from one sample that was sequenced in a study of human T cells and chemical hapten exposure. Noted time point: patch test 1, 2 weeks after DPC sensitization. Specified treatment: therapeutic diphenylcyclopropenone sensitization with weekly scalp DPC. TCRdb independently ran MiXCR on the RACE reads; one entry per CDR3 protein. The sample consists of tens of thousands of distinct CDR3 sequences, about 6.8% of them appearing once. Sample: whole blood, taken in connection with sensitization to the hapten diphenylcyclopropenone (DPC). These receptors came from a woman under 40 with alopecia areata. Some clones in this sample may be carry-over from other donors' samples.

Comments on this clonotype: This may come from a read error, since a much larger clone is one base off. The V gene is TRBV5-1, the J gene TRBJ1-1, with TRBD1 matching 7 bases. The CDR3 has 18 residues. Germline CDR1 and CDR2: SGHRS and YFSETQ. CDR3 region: CASSLGYLKTGMNTKAFF. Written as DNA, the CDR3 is TGCGCCAGCAGCTTAGGGTATCTAAAGACAGGGATGAACACTAAAGCTTTCTTT.

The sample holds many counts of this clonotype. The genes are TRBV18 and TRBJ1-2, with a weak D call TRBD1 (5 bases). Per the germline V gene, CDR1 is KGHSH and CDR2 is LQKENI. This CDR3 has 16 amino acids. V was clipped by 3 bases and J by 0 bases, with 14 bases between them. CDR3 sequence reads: CASSPSAQGANYGYTF. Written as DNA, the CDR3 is TGTGCCAGCTCACCTTCGGCGCAGGGAGCTAACTATGGCTACACCTTC.

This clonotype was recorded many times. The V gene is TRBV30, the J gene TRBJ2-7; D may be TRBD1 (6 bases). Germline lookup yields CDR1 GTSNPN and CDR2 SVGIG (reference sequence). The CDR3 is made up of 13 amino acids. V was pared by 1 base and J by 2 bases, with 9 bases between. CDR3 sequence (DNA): TGTGCCTGGAGTGAGGGGGAAACCTACGAGCAGTACTTC. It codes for CAWSEGETYEQYF.

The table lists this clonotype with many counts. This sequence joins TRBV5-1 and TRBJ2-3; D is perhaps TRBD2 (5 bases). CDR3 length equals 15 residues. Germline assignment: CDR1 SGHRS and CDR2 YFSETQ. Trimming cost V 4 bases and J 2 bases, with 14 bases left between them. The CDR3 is CASSQTSISTDTQYF. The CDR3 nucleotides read TGCGCCAGCAGCCAAACTAGTATATCCACAGATACGCAGTATTTT.

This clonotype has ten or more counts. CDR3 region: CASSVGPESSPLHF. Here the CDR3 DNA reads TGTGCCAGCAGTGTGGGACCCGAGAGTTCACCCCTCCACTTT. V gene TRBV25-1 combines with J gene TRBJ1-6, with D possibly TRBD1 on 5 matching bases. The CDR3 loop spans 14 amino acids. Trimming shortened V by 4 bases and J by 9 bases, and 13 bases separated the two germline ends. Germline CDR1 is MGHDK and CDR2 is SYGVNS.

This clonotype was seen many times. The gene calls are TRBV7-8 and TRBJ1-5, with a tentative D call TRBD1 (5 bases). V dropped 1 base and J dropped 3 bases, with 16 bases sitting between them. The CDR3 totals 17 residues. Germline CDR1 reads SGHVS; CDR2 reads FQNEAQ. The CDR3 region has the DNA TGTGCCAGCAGCTTAGAAGGGGTAGCAGGTCTCAATCAGCCCCAGCATTTT. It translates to CASSLEGVAGLNQPQHF.

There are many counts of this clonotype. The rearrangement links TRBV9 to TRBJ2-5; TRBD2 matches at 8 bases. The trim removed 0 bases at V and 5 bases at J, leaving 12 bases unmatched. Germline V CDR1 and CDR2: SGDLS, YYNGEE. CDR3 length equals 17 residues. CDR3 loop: CASSVGVAGGGRETQYF. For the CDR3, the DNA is TGTGCCAGCAGCGTAGGTGTTGCGGGGGGCGGTCGGGAGACCCAGTACTTC.

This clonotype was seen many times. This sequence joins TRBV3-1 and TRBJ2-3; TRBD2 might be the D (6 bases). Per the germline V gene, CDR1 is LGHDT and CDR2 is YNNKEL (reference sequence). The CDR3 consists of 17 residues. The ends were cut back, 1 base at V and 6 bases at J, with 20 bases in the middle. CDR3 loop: CASSQGGGSRRWDTQYF. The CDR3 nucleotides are TGTGCCAGCAGCCAAGGTGGGGGGTCACGACGGTGGGATACGCAGTATTTT.

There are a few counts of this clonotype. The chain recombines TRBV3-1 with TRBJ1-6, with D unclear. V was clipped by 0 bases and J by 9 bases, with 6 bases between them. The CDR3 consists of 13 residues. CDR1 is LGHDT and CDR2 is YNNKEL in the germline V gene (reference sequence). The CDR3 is CASSQDRVSPLHF. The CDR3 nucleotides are TGTGCCAGCAGCCAAGATCGGGTTTCACCCCTCCACTTT.

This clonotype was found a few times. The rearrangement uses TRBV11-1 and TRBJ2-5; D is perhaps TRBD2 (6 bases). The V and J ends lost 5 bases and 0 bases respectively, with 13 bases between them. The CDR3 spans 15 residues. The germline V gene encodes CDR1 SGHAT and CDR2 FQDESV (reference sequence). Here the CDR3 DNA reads TGTGCCAGCAGCCCAACGACTAGGGACCAAGAGACCCAGTACTTC. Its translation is CASSPTTRDQETQYF.